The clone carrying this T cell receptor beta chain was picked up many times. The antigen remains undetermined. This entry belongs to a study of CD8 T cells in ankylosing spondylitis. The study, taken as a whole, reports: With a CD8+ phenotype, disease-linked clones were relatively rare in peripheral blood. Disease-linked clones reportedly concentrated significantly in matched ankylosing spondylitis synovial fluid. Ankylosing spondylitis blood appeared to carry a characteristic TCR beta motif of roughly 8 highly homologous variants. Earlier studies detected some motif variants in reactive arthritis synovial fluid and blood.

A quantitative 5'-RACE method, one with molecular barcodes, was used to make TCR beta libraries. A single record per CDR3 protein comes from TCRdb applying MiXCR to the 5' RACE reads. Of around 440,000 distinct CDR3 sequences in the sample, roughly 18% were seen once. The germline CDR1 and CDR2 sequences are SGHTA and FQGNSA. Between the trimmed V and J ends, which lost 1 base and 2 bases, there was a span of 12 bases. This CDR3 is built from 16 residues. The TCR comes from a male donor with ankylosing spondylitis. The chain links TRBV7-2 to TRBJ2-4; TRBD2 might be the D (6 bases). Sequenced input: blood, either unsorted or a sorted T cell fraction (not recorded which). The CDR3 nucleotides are TGTGCCAGCAGCTTAGGGTGGCGGACTACCAAAAACATTCAGTACTTC. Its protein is CASSLGWRTTKNIQYF. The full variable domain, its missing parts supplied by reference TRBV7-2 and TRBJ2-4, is GAGVSQSPSNKVTEKGKDVELRCDPISGHTALYWYRQSLGQGLEFLIYFQGNSAPDKSGLPSDRFSAERTGGSVSTLTIQRTQQEDSAVYLCASSLGWRTTKNIQYFGAGTRLSVL.